A selection of T cell receptor beta chains follows, all from one sample in a study of blood T cell repertoires in COVID-19. The repertoire was sequenced with immunoSEQ multiplex PCR; TCRdb's copy has only in-frame clones and lacks some. The sample has roughly 200,000 clones; around 77% are singletons. The sequenced material came from peripheral blood. The receptors shown here come from a man aged 65 to 79 with active or convalescent COVID-19. CDR3s leave out the opening cysteine and the closing phenylalanine or tryptophan. Fields, in order: V gene, J gene, CDR3 protein.

v_gene: TRBV5-1
j_gene: TRBJ1-3
CDR3aa: ASSLGTERVGNTIY

v_gene: TRBV7-2
j_gene: TRBJ1-3
CDR3aa: ASRAGTGYGNTIY

v_gene: TRBV7-9
j_gene: TRBJ2-1
CDR3aa: ASSLVASSGLIDEQF

v_gene: TRBV27
j_gene: TRBJ2-7
CDR3aa: ASSRVGTYEQY

v_gene: TRBV6-5
j_gene: TRBJ1-2
CDR3aa: ASSRQVNYGYT

v_gene: TRBV7-9
j_gene: TRBJ2-2
CDR3aa: ASSPGQGVDTGELF

v_gene: TRBV5-1
j_gene: TRBJ1-1
CDR3aa: ASSLEVFGGTEAF

v_gene: TRBV11-2
j_gene: TRBJ1-2
CDR3aa: ASSLISGQTYT

v_gene: TRBV6-5
j_gene: TRBJ2-5
CDR3aa: ASRGTEGETQY

v_gene: TRBV15
j_gene: TRBJ1-6
CDR3aa: ATSRDWGTGNSPLH

v_gene: TRBV2
j_gene: TRBJ1-4
CDR3aa: ASRREGIEKLF

v_gene: TRBV11-3
j_gene: TRBJ2-5
CDR3aa: ASSRTRQETQY

v_gene: TRBV9
j_gene: TRBJ1-2
CDR3aa: ASSVREYAYGYT

v_gene: TRBV4-2
j_gene: TRBJ2-5
CDR3aa: ASSQGRVPFQETQY

v_gene: TRBV5-1
j_gene: TRBJ2-3
CDR3aa: ASSLGAGGGTDTQY

v_gene: TRBV10-2
j_gene: TRBJ2-1
CDR3aa: ASSSVERGNEQF

v_gene: TRBV9
j_gene: TRBJ1-3
CDR3aa: ASSVSGTGGNTIY

v_gene: TRBV6-5
j_gene: TRBJ1-1
CDR3aa: ASLLEGRMNTEAF

v_gene: TRBV13
j_gene: TRBJ1-5
CDR3aa: ASSLGGREGQPQH

v_gene: TRBV5-1
j_gene: TRBJ1-1
CDR3aa: ASRLDLGGGMNTEAF

v_gene: TRBV3-1/TRBV3-2
j_gene: TRBJ2-5
CDR3aa: ASSQGAGLTAQY

v_gene: TRBV18
j_gene: TRBJ2-7
CDR3aa: ASSPRQGSYEQY

v_gene: TRBV9
j_gene: TRBJ2-1
CDR3aa: ASSPGTSGSDEQF

v_gene: TRBV18
j_gene: TRBJ1-4
CDR3aa: ASSGDSATNEKLF

v_gene: TRBV5-1
j_gene: TRBJ2-1
CDR3aa: ASTIVGTSNEQF

v_gene: TRBV4-2
j_gene: TRBJ2-3
CDR3aa: ASSPRLAASTDTQY

v_gene: TRBV7-2
j_gene: TRBJ2-7
CDR3aa: ASSQGWADYEQY

v_gene: TRBV23-1
j_gene: TRBJ2-5
CDR3aa: ASSQSVCAGGRQETQY

v_gene: TRBV5-1
j_gene: TRBJ2-3
CDR3aa: ASSPGTSLADTQY

v_gene: TRBV6-6
j_gene: TRBJ2-2
CDR3aa: ASRTSGGYTGELF

v_gene: TRBV4-3
j_gene: TRBJ1-1
CDR3aa: ASSQDQGIAAF

v_gene: TRBV5-4
j_gene: TRBJ1-2
CDR3aa: ASSPGQLTNYGYT

v_gene: TRBV6-5
j_gene: TRBJ2-1
CDR3aa: ATGLAGFEQF

v_gene: TRBV7-8
j_gene: TRBJ2-2
CDR3aa: ASSEDSVNTGELF

v_gene: TRBV2
j_gene: TRBJ2-1
CDR3aa: ASSDGGGTYNEQF

v_gene: TRBV18
j_gene: TRBJ1-1
CDR3aa: ASSPTGLNTEAF

v_gene: TRBV6-1
j_gene: TRBJ1-5
CDR3aa: ASSEFSPNQPQH

v_gene: TRBV5-1
j_gene: TRBJ1-1
CDR3aa: ASTLLGGSPNTEAF

v_gene: TRBV19
j_gene: TRBJ2-4
CDR3aa: ASSELPHHIQY

v_gene: TRBV21-1
j_gene: TRBJ1-6
CDR3aa: ASSKEAVCSPLH

v_gene: TRBV5-6
j_gene: TRBJ2-7
CDR3aa: ASSPLARSSEQY

v_gene: TRBV18
j_gene: TRBJ2-4
CDR3aa: ASSPSGQGSNIQY

v_gene: TRBV6-1
j_gene: TRBJ1-1
CDR3aa: ASSELGQANTEAF

v_gene: TRBV18
j_gene: TRBJ2-1
CDR3aa: ASSPRGRSSYNEQF

v_gene: TRBV27
j_gene: TRBJ2-7
CDR3aa: ASSLRGRDNEQY

v_gene: TRBV27
j_gene: TRBJ2-1
CDR3aa: ASRGQGNNEQF

v_gene: TRBV7-2
j_gene: TRBJ2-7
CDR3aa: ASSYSGGTSYEQY

v_gene: TRBV27
j_gene: TRBJ1-4
CDR3aa: ASSLRRTTGQATNEKLF

v_gene: TRBV30
j_gene: TRBJ2-3
CDR3aa: AWSVLAGAADTQY